A selection of T cell receptor beta chains follows, all from one sample in a study of T cell responses to AZD1222 COVID-19 vaccine. Profiling relied on immunoSEQ multiplex PCR, and the TCRdb table lists in-frame clones only, not all of them. This repertoire shows about 140,000 clones, about 90% found once; its top ten account for 9.3%. The sample in question was peripheral blood, obtained 28 days after the second AZD1222 dose. The receptors originated from an adult who received the AZD1222 COVID-19 vaccine. Both conserved end residues are part of each CDR3. A D gene is named only where the DNA matches it firmly. The size field is filled for only some rows; it gives once, few, many or a size class.

CDR3 protein: CASSSGGLGATGELFF; CDR3 DNA: TGTGCCAGCAGCAGCGGGGGACTGGGGGCCACCGGGGAGCTGTTTTTT; D gene: TRBD2; V gene: TRBV7-9; J gene: TRBJ2-2; clone size: NA
CDR3 protein: CASSSSGRLETQYF; CDR3 DNA: TGTGCCAGTAGTAGTAGCGGGAGACTAGAGACCCAGTACTTC; D gene: TRBD2; V gene: TRBV19; J gene: TRBJ2-5; clone size: NA
CDR3 protein: CSVQHLNTEAFF; CDR3 DNA: TGCAGCGTTCAACATCTGAACACTGAAGCTTTCTTT; D gene: NA; V gene: TRBV29-1; J gene: TRBJ1-1; clone size: NA
CDR3 protein: CASSLQVRGAMNTEAFF; CDR3 DNA: TGTGCCAGCAGCTTACAAGTTCGGGGGGCAATGAACACTGAAGCTTTCTTT; D gene: NA; V gene: TRBV7-8; J gene: TRBJ1-1; clone size: NA
CDR3 protein: CASSQADGGYTF; CDR3 DNA: TGTGCCAGCAGCCAAGCGGACGGTGGCTACACCTTC; D gene: NA; V gene: TRBV6-5; J gene: TRBJ1-2; clone size: NA
CDR3 protein: CASSPTEGGQPQHF; CDR3 DNA: TGTGCCAGCAGCCCGACCGAGGGGGGGCAGCCCCAGCATTTT; D gene: NA; V gene: TRBV7-9; J gene: TRBJ1-5; clone size: NA
CDR3 protein: CASSQLNRNTIYF; CDR3 DNA: TGTGCCAGCAGCCAATTAAATCGGAACACCATATATTTT; D gene: NA; V gene: TRBV9; J gene: TRBJ1-3; clone size: NA
CDR3 protein: CASSISPNYGYTF; CDR3 DNA: TGTGCCAGTAGTATCTCTCCTAACTATGGCTACACCTTC; D gene: NA; V gene: TRBV19; J gene: TRBJ1-2; clone size: NA
CDR3 protein: CASSPHPRYRSSYEQYF; CDR3 DNA: TGTGCCAGCAGCCCCCACCCCCGGTATCGCAGCTCCTACGAGCAGTACTTC; D gene: NA; V gene: TRBV28; J gene: TRBJ2-7; clone size: NA
CDR3 protein: CASIPGASGSYEQYF; CDR3 DNA: TGTGCCAGCATTCCAGGGGCTAGCGGGAGTTACGAGCAGTACTTC; D gene: TRBD2; V gene: TRBV6-5; J gene: TRBJ2-7; clone size: NA
CDR3 protein: CASSRRQDQETQYF; CDR3 DNA: TGTGCCAGTAGTAGAAGACAGGACCAAGAGACCCAGTACTTC; D gene: NA; V gene: TRBV19; J gene: TRBJ2-5; clone size: NA
CDR3 protein: CASSGRSSTDTQYF; CDR3 DNA: TGTGCCAGCAGCGGGAGGTCTAGCACAGATACGCAGTATTTT; D gene: TRBD2; V gene: TRBV6-2/TRBV6-3; J gene: TRBJ2-3; clone size: NA
CDR3 protein: CASSLNEWGPNYGYTF; CDR3 DNA: TGTGCCAGCAGCTTAAACGAATGGGGGCCAAACTATGGCTACACCTTC; D gene: NA; V gene: TRBV13; J gene: TRBJ1-2; clone size: NA
CDR3 protein: CASSLRTGTANYGYTF; CDR3 DNA: TGTGCCAGCAGCTTGCGGACCGGGACAGCAAACTATGGCTACACCTTC; D gene: TRBD1; V gene: TRBV11-1; J gene: TRBJ1-2; clone size: NA
CDR3 protein: CASSHGGVGTEAFF; CDR3 DNA: TGTGCCAGCAGCCACGGGGGAGTAGGGACTGAAGCTTTCTTT; D gene: NA; V gene: TRBV3-1/TRBV3-2; J gene: TRBJ1-1; clone size: NA
CDR3 protein: CASSTQGATNEKLFF; CDR3 DNA: TGTGCCAGCTCAACCCAGGGGGCCACGAATGAAAAACTGTTTTTT; D gene: TRBD1; V gene: TRBV18; J gene: TRBJ1-4; clone size: NA
CDR3 protein: CASRSEAGINQPQHF; CDR3 DNA: TGTGCCAGTAGATCCGAGGCGGGTATCAATCAGCCCCAGCATTTT; D gene: NA; V gene: TRBV19; J gene: TRBJ1-5; clone size: NA
CDR3 protein: CASSQDPGIGQPQHF; CDR3 DNA: TGCGCCAGCAGCCAAGATCCAGGGATAGGGCAGCCCCAGCATTTT; D gene: NA; V gene: TRBV4-3; J gene: TRBJ1-5; clone size: NA
CDR3 protein: CASSLGVEAFF; CDR3 DNA: TGTGCCAGTAGTCTGGGGGTTGAAGCTTTCTTT; D gene: NA; V gene: TRBV19; J gene: TRBJ1-1; clone size: NA
CDR3 protein: CASTTGGNEQYF; CDR3 DNA: TGTGCCAGCACGACGGGAGGTAACGAGCAGTACTTC; D gene: TRBD2; V gene: TRBV27; J gene: TRBJ2-7; clone size: NA
CDR3 protein: CASSLGLNTEAFF; CDR3 DNA: TGTGCCAGCTCGCTCGGACTGAACACTGAAGCTTTCTTT; D gene: NA; V gene: TRBV18; J gene: TRBJ1-1; clone size: NA
CDR3 protein: CASSLGGSYSNQPQHF; CDR3 DNA: TGTGCCAGCAGCTTAGGTGGGAGCTATAGCAATCAGCCCCAGCATTTT; D gene: NA; V gene: TRBV7-9; J gene: TRBJ1-5; clone size: NA
CDR3 protein: CASSPGTFTGELFF; CDR3 DNA: TGTGCCAGCAGCCCCGGGACCTTCACCGGGGAGCTGTTTTTT; D gene: NA; V gene: TRBV11-3; J gene: TRBJ2-2; clone size: NA
CDR3 protein: CASSSRGARNNEQFF; CDR3 DNA: TGTGCCAGCAGCTCCCGAGGGGCCCGAAACAATGAGCAGTTCTTC; D gene: NA; V gene: TRBV7-3; J gene: TRBJ2-1; clone size: NA
CDR3 protein: CASSFAGRDHEQFF; CDR3 DNA: TGTGCCAGCAGTTTCGCGGGGAGGGACCATGAGCAGTTCTTC; D gene: TRBD2; V gene: TRBV27; J gene: TRBJ2-1; clone size: NA
CDR3 protein: CASSPGQGADGYTF; CDR3 DNA: TGTGCCAGCTCACCCGGACAGGGTGCGGATGGCTACACCTTC; D gene: TRBD1; V gene: TRBV18; J gene: TRBJ1-2; clone size: NA
CDR3 protein: CASSQDTDRDYGYTF; CDR3 DNA: TGCGCCAGCAGCCAAGATACAGACCGCGACTATGGCTACACCTTC; D gene: NA; V gene: TRBV4-3; J gene: TRBJ1-2; clone size: NA
CDR3 protein: CASSQPGTTDTQYF; CDR3 DNA: TGTGCCAGCAGCCAGCCAGGGACCACAGATACGCAGTATTTT; D gene: NA; V gene: TRBV6-5; J gene: TRBJ2-3; clone size: NA
CDR3 protein: CASGLGGRTQPQHF; CDR3 DNA: TGTGCTAGTGGTTTAGGGGGCCGCACTCAGCCCCAGCATTTT; D gene: TRBD1; V gene: TRBV12-5; J gene: TRBJ1-5; clone size: NA
CDR3 protein: CASKETSGNTIYF; CDR3 DNA: TGTGCCAGTAAGGAAACCTCTGGAAACACCATATATTTT; D gene: NA; V gene: TRBV19; J gene: TRBJ1-3; clone size: NA
CDR3 protein: CASSSRRGNTEAFF; CDR3 DNA: TGTGCCAGCAGCTCCCGTAGGGGGAACACTGAAGCTTTCTTT; D gene: NA; V gene: TRBV21-1; J gene: TRBJ1-1; clone size: NA
CDR3 protein: CASSQSAGNYGYTF; CDR3 DNA: TGTGCCAGCAGCCAATCGGCAGGGAACTATGGCTACACCTTC; D gene: NA; V gene: TRBV7-2; J gene: TRBJ1-2; clone size: NA
CDR3 protein: CSVVLTGDTEAFF; CDR3 DNA: TGCAGCGTGGTTCTGACAGGGGACACTGAAGCTTTCTTT; D gene: TRBD1; V gene: TRBV29-1; J gene: TRBJ1-1; clone size: few
CDR3 protein: CSASREGVGTGELFF; CDR3 DNA: TGCAGTGCTAGTCGTGAGGGAGTGGGCACCGGGGAGCTGTTTTTT; D gene: NA; V gene: TRBV20-1; J gene: TRBJ2-2; clone size: NA
CDR3 protein: CASSPTTNEKLFF; CDR3 DNA: TGTGCCAGCTCACCTACAACTAATGAAAAACTGTTTTTT; D gene: NA; V gene: TRBV18; J gene: TRBJ1-4; clone size: NA
CDR3 protein: CACTGAYGYTF; CDR3 DNA: TGTGCCTGCACGGGGGCCTATGGCTACACCTTC; D gene: NA; V gene: TRBV30; J gene: TRBJ1-2; clone size: NA
CDR3 protein: CASSYDREGNQPQHF; CDR3 DNA: TGCGCCAGCAGTTACGACAGGGAGGGCAATCAGCCCCAGCATTTT; D gene: TRBD1; V gene: TRBV4-1; J gene: TRBJ1-5; clone size: NA
CDR3 protein: CSGTGDSYEQYF; CDR3 DNA: TGCAGCGGCACAGGGGACAGCTACGAGCAGTACTTC; D gene: TRBD1; V gene: TRBV29-1; J gene: TRBJ2-7; clone size: NA
CDR3 protein: CASSLVDPLNEQFF; CDR3 DNA: TGTGCCAGCAGCCTCGTGGACCCTCTCAATGAGCAGTTCTTC; D gene: NA; V gene: TRBV11-2; J gene: TRBJ2-1; clone size: NA
CDR3 protein: CASSLGQGKVTGSEAFF; CDR3 DNA: TGTGCCAGCAGCTTAGGACAGGGAAAAGTCACTGGGTCTGAAGCTTTCTTT; D gene: TRBD1; V gene: TRBV11-2; J gene: TRBJ1-1; clone size: NA
CDR3 protein: CASSLRGNTYNEQFF; CDR3 DNA: TGTGCCAGCAGCTTACGGGGGAACACCTACAATGAGCAGTTCTTC; D gene: NA; V gene: TRBV7-9; J gene: TRBJ2-1; clone size: NA
CDR3 protein: CASSIGDLWNSPLHF; CDR3 DNA: TGTGCCAGTAGTATTGGAGACCTTTGGAATTCACCCCTCCACTTT; D gene: NA; V gene: TRBV19; J gene: TRBJ1-6; clone size: few
CDR3 protein: CAGTHDANYGYTF; CDR3 DNA: TGTGCCGGCACGCATGATGCTAACTATGGCTACACCTTC; D gene: NA; V gene: TRBV18; J gene: TRBJ1-2; clone size: NA
CDR3 protein: CASSNRENTEAFF; CDR3 DNA: TGTGCCAGCAGTAACAGGGAAAACACTGAAGCTTTCTTT; D gene: NA; V gene: TRBV6-6; J gene: TRBJ1-1; clone size: NA
CDR3 protein: CASSLAGGNQETQYF; CDR3 DNA: TGCGCCAGCAGCTTAGCGGGGGGCAACCAAGAGACCCAGTACTTC; D gene: TRBD2; V gene: TRBV5-1; J gene: TRBJ2-5; clone size: NA
CDR3 protein: CSASSTGTGSEQFF; CDR3 DNA: TGCAGTGCTAGTTCGACAGGGACCGGGAGTGAGCAGTTCTTC; D gene: NA; V gene: TRBV20-1; J gene: TRBJ2-1; clone size: NA
CDR3 protein: CAISATGPGRTEAFF; CDR3 DNA: TGTGCCATCAGTGCGACGGGTCCAGGAAGAACTGAAGCTTTCTTT; D gene: NA; V gene: TRBV10-3; J gene: TRBJ1-1; clone size: NA